This T cell receptor beta chain was sequenced for a study of tumor-infiltrating lymphocytes in primary liver carcinoma. In the study overall: T1-T3 N0M0 was the stage of the tumors, which were about 4.2 to 11 cm across. Productive TCRbeta read counts per sample ran from roughly 3.65 to 7.13 million and were similar across tissue types. Whole-study results and caveats: It was in tumors, not blood, that the top-250-clone fraction was significantly higher (p = 0.039).

Of note for this clonotype: Its antigen is unidentified. Germline and junction disagree at one end, which may indicate a read error.

From 500 ng of total RNA, TCR beta-specific cDNA was reverse-transcribed using a constant-region primer. Libraries covering TCR beta were generated through three nested multiplex PCR rounds (using a slightly modified ARM-PCR). Investigators reported that the first two PCR rounds, at 10 cycles each, used TRBV1-TRBV30 forward primers with a C-beta reverse primer. TCRdb itself ran the multiplex PCR reads through MiXCR, one entry per CDR3 protein. The table has about 37,000 distinct CDR3 sequences, roughly 73% seen once. The CDR3 extends over 16 amino acids. The V gene's germline CDR1 is MNHEY and CDR2 SVGEGT. Each 20-30 mg portion of unsorted bulk tissue served as the source for co-extraction of RNA and DNA. The patients, who had chronic HBV infection, were treatment-naive (untreated).

This sequence joins TRBV6-2 or TRBV6-3 and TRBJ2-3; 7 bases agree with TRBD1. Sequenced: tumor-adjacent normal liver tissue. The receptor comes from a man aged 40-49 years with primary liver carcinoma and hepatitis B virus infection. The CDR3 loop reads CVSSPRHTATGLTQYF. The DNA of the CDR3 is TGTGTCAGCAGCCCTCGACATACGGCGACAGGGCTTACGCAGTATTTT.